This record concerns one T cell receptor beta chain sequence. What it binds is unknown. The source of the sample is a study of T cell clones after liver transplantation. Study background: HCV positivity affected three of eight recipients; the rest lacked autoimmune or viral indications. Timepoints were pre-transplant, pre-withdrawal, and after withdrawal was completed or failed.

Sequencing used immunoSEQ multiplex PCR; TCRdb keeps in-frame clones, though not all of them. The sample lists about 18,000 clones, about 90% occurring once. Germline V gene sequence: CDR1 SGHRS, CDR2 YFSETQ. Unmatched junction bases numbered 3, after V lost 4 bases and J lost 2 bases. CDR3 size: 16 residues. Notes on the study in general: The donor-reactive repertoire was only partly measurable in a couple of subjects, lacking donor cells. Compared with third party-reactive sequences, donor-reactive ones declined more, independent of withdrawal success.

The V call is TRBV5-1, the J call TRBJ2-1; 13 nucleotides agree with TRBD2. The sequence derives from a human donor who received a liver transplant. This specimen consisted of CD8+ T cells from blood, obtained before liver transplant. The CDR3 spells CASSRTSGGTYNEQFF. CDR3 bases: TGCGCCAGCAGCAGGACTAGCGGGGGAACCTACAATGAGCAGTTCTTC.